This passage covers 18 T cell receptor beta chains from one sample sequenced in a study of human T cells and chemical hapten exposure. Unfractionated whole blood yielded the extracted total RNA. The library put unique molecular identifiers onto individual cDNA molecules. TCRdb independently ran MiXCR on the reads; one entry per CDR3 protein. The sample shows around 120,000 distinct CDR3 sequences, less than 10% of them seen only once. Sequencing was done on a sample of whole blood. These receptors were collected from a human donor in good health. Some clones in this sample may be carry-over from other donors' samples.

CDR3 DNA sequence: TGTGCCAGCAGCACGCCGGGACTAGCGGAACCCCGCACAGATACGCAGTATTTT. This translates into CASSTPGLAEPRTDTQYF. This chain connects TRBV21-1 to TRBJ2-3; whether TRBD2, the table's D call, matches the DNA was not checked. TRBV21-1 is flagged as a pseudogene. The CDR3 has 18 residues.

This clonotype was picked up many times. The genes are TRBV7-2 and TRBJ1-3; D remains ambiguous. The CDR3 is made up of 12 amino acids. Germline V gene lookup returns CDR1 SGHTA and CDR2 FQGNSA. The ends were cut back, 2 bases at V and 7 bases at J, with 6 bases in the middle. Here the CDR3 DNA reads TGTGCCAGCAGCTTAAGTCGGAACACCATATATTTT. Its translation is CASSLSRNTIYF.

This clonotype has ten or more counts. The genes are TRBV20-1 and TRBJ1-2, with 7 bases matching TRBD1. From germline, CDR1 is DFQATT and CDR2 SNEGSKA (reference sequence). V lost 8 bases and J lost 0; bases outside the gene matches: 6. The CDR3 spans 13 residues. Here the CDR3 reads CSTGQVANYGYTF. CDR3 nucleotide sequence: TGCAGTACCGGACAGGTCGCTAACTATGGCTACACCTTC.

This clonotype was seen a handful of times. V is TRBV7-2 and J is TRBJ1-5, with D possibly matching TRBD1 (6 bases). The CDR3 extends over 16 amino acids. Germline V gene lookup returns CDR1 SGHTA and CDR2 FQGNSA. The V gene lost 2 bases and the J gene lost 11 bases, with 22 bases spanning the gap. CDR3: CASSLTGGPQRAAQHF. CDR3 sequence (DNA): TGTGCCAGCAGCTTAACCGGGGGCCCGCAAAGGGCGGCCCAGCATTTT.

This clonotype was counted many times. The V gene is TRBV4-3, the J gene TRBJ1-1; the D is unclear. V was clipped by 4 bases and J by 0 bases, with 12 bases between them. In germline, CDR1 is LGHNA, CDR2 YSLEER. The CDR3 loop spans 15 amino acids. CDR3 bases: TGCGCCAGCAGCCTTTACAGTTCTCTGAACACTGAAGCTTTCTTT. Its translation is CASSLYSSLNTEAFF.

Here the CDR3 reads CATKDAKNIQYF. In DNA, the CDR3 is TGTGCCACCAAGGATGCCAAAAACATTCAGTACTTC. This sequence joins TRBV24-1 and TRBJ2-4; no clear D. The CDR3 has 12 residues. CDR1 and CDR2 (germline): KGHDR, SFDVKD. The V end lost 8 bases, the J end lost 1 base, and 5 bases lay between the germline ends.

This clonotype turned up a few times. The V gene is TRBV29-1, the J gene TRBJ2-2; a possible D gene is TRBD1 (5 bases). Germline-derived CDR1 and CDR2 are SQVTM and ANQGSEA. Trimming left V 1 base short and J 4 bases short, with 10 bases between. The CDR3 spans 14 residues. Here the CDR3 reads CSVEVRVPTGELFF. The CDR3 coding sequence is TGCAGCGTTGAAGTCAGGGTCCCCACCGGGGAGCTGTTTTTT.

This clonotype has only a few counts. This sequence joins TRBV2 and TRBJ2-1; either TRBD1 or TRBD2 may supply D (5 bases each). Between the trimmed V and J ends, which lost 1 base and 7 bases, there was a span of 8 bases. This CDR3 spans 13 amino acids. The germline V gene encodes CDR1 SNHLY and CDR2 FYNNEI. This CDR3 reads CASSEEGRNEQFF. The CDR3 DNA sequence: TGTGCCAGCAGTGAAGAGGGACGGAATGAGCAGTTCTTC.

This clonotype has only a few counts. CDR3 in amino acids: CASTKREAYEQYF. The DNA of the CDR3 is TGTGCCAGCACAAAGCGGGAAGCCTACGAGCAGTACTTC. The genes are TRBV28 and TRBJ2-7, with 7 bases that match TRBD2. Germline CDR1 and CDR2: MDHEN and SYDVKM. The CDR3 is 13 amino acids. Losses at the gene ends were 7 bases for V and 2 bases for J; bases not matched to a gene: 5.

The V and J genes are TRBV18 and TRBJ1-5, with 8 positions matching TRBD1. The CDR3 spans 20 residues. Germline CDR1 and CDR2: KGHSH and LQKENI. Trimming removed 3 bases from V and 4 bases from J; junction bases left unmatched: 20. CDR3 sequence: CASSPLLDRVLTLMNQPQHF. CDR3 in DNA: TGTGCCAGCTCACCCCTTTTGGACAGGGTCTTGACCCTTATGAATCAGCCCCAGCATTTT.

The chain employs TRBV20-1 and TRBJ2-1; 10 nucleotides align to TRBD2. J was trimmed by 4 bases and V by 3 bases; bases with no gene match: 9. There are 16 residues in the CDR3. CDR1 and CDR2 (germline): DFQATT, SNEGSKA (reference sequence). The CDR3 loop reads CSASLSGRHLYNEQFF. CDR3 coding DNA: TGCAGTGCTAGCCTTAGCGGGAGGCACCTATACAATGAGCAGTTCTTC.

This clonotype has ten or more counts. V and J are TRBV4-2 and TRBJ2-3; D possibly corresponds to TRBD1 (6 bases). Trimming removed 0 bases at V and 0 bases at J, with 7 bases between. This CDR3 is built from 15 residues. Germline lookup yields CDR1 LGHNA and CDR2 YNFKEQ. The CDR3 sequence is CASSQEGGSTDTQYF. CDR3 in DNA: TGTGCCAGCAGCCAAGAAGGGGGTAGCACAGATACGCAGTATTTT.

There are many counts of this clonotype. The V gene is TRBV29-1, the J gene TRBJ2-2; no definite D call. The CDR3 is made up of 12 amino acids. Germline assignment: CDR1 SQVTM and CDR2 ANQGSEA. Trimming took 6 bases from V and 2 from J, leaving 7 bases between them. The DNA for the CDR3 is TGCAGCGTCACGGAAAACACCGGGGAGCTGTTTTTT. Translation: CSVTENTGELFF.

CDR3: CASSERGFELYEQYF. The CDR3 region has the DNA TGTGCCAGCAGTGAGAGGGGGTTTGAGCTCTACGAGCAGTACTTC. The chain combines TRBV6-1 with TRBJ2-7; possible D gene TRBD1, 6 bases. This CDR3 is 15 amino acids long. The germline V gene encodes CDR1 MNHNS and CDR2 SASEGT. V was pared by 3 bases and J by 3 bases, with 15 bases between.

For this clonotype: This sequence may be a read error, since a much larger clone differs from it by one base. The chain recombines TRBV7-9 with TRBJ1-1; no reliable D call. The CDR3 length is 12 residues. With 5 bases removed from V and 10 bases from J, the gap between germline ends came to 14 bases. Germline lookup yields CDR1 SEHNR and CDR2 FQNEAQ (reference sequence). DNA for the CDR3: TGTGCCAGCAGCAAAGGAGGGAAGGGAGCTTTCTTT. It codes for CASSKGGKGAFF.

This clonotype was seen many times. The chain joins TRBV25-1 to TRBJ1-5; D possibly corresponds to TRBD1 (5 bases). Germline loops: CDR1 MGHDK, CDR2 SYGVNS. The CDR3 covers 15 residues. V was pared by 3 bases and J by 2 bases, with 11 bases between. CDR3 loop: CASSDGGLGNQPQHF. The DNA for the CDR3 is TGTGCCAGCAGTGACGGGGGTCTGGGCAATCAGCCCCAGCATTTT.

This clonotype was observed many times. The chain links TRBV18 to TRBJ1-2; a possible D gene is TRBD1 (5 bases). CDR3 length equals 14 residues. The germline V gene encodes CDR1 KGHSH and CDR2 LQKENI. V was shortened by 3 bases and J by 4 bases, with 12 bases between the two germline ends. The CDR3 loop is CASSPRDASYGYTF. CDR3 nucleotides: TGTGCCAGCTCACCTCGGGACGCCAGCTATGGCTACACCTTC.

In DNA form, the CDR3 reads TGTGCCAGCAGTTTAACGGGCGGGAGGCACAATGAGCAGTTCTTC. It specifies CASSLTGGRHNEQFF. The chain carries TRBV28 and TRBJ2-1, with 8 bases lining up with TRBD2. V was pared by 2 bases and J by 5 bases, with 5 bases of the junction left unmatched. Germline CDR1 is MDHEN and CDR2 is SYDVKM. The CDR3 length is 15 residues.